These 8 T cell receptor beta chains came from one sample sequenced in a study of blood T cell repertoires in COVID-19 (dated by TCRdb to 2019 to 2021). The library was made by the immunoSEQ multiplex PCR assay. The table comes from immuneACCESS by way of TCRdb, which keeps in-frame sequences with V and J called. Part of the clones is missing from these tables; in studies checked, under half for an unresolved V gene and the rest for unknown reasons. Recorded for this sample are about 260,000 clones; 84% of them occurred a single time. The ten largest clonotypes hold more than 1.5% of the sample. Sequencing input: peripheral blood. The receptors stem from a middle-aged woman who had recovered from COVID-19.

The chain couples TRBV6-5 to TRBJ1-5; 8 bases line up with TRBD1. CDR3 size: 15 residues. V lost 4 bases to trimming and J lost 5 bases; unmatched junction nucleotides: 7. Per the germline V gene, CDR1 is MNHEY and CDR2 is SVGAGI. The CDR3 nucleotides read TGTGCCAGCAGTTCGAACAGGGGGGTCGATCAGCCCCAGCATTTT. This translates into CASSSNRGVDQPQHF.

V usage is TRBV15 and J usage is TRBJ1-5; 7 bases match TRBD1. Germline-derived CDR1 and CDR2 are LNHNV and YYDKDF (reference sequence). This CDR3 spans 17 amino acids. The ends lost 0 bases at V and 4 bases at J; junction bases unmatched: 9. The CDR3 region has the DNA TGTGCCACCAGCAGAGATTCGACAGGGACGGGTAATCAGCCCCAGCATTTT. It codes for CATSRDSTGTGNQPQHF.

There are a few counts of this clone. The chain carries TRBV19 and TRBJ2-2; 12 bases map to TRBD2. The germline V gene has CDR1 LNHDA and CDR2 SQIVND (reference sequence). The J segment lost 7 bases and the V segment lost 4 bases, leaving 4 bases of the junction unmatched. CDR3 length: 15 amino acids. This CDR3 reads CASSSRLAGVGELFF. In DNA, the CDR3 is TGTGCCAGTAGTAGTCGACTAGCGGGGGTCGGGGAGCTGTTTTTT.

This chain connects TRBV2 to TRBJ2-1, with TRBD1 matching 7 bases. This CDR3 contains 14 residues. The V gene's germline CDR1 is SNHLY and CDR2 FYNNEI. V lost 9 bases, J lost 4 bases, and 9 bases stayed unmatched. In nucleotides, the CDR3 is TGTGCCAGTCACGCGGACAGGTTTTACAATGAGCAGTTCTTC. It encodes CASHADRFYNEQFF.

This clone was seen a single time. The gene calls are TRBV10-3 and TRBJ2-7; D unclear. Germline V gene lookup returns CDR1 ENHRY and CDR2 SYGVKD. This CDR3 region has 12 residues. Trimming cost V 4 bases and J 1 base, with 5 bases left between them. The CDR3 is CAISALSYEQYF. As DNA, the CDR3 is TGTGCCATCAGTGCCTTGTCCTACGAGCAGTACTTC.

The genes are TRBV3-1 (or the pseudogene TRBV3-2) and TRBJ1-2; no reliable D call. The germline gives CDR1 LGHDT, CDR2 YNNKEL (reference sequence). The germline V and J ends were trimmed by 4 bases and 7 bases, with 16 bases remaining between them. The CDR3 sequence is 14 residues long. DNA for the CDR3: TGTGCCAGCAGCCTCCTGGCCGGTCGCGGTGGCTACACCTTC. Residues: CASSLLAGRGGYTF.

The CDR3 sequence is CASTSSGDEQFF. The CDR3 DNA is TGTGCCAGCACTTCTTCAGGGGACGAGCAGTTCTTC. This rearrangement joins TRBV12-3 or TRBV12-4 to TRBJ2-1; a weak D match, TRBD1 (6 bases). The CDR3 totals 12 residues. V was trimmed by 7 bases and J by 10 bases, leaving 14 bases between them.

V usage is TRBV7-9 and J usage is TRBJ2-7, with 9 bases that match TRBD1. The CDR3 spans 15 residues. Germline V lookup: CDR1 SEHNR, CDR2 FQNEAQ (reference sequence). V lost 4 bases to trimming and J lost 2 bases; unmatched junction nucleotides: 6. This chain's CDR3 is CASSSGGTGTYEQYF. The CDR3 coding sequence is TGTGCCAGCAGCTCAGGTGGGACAGGGACCTACGAGCAGTACTTC.